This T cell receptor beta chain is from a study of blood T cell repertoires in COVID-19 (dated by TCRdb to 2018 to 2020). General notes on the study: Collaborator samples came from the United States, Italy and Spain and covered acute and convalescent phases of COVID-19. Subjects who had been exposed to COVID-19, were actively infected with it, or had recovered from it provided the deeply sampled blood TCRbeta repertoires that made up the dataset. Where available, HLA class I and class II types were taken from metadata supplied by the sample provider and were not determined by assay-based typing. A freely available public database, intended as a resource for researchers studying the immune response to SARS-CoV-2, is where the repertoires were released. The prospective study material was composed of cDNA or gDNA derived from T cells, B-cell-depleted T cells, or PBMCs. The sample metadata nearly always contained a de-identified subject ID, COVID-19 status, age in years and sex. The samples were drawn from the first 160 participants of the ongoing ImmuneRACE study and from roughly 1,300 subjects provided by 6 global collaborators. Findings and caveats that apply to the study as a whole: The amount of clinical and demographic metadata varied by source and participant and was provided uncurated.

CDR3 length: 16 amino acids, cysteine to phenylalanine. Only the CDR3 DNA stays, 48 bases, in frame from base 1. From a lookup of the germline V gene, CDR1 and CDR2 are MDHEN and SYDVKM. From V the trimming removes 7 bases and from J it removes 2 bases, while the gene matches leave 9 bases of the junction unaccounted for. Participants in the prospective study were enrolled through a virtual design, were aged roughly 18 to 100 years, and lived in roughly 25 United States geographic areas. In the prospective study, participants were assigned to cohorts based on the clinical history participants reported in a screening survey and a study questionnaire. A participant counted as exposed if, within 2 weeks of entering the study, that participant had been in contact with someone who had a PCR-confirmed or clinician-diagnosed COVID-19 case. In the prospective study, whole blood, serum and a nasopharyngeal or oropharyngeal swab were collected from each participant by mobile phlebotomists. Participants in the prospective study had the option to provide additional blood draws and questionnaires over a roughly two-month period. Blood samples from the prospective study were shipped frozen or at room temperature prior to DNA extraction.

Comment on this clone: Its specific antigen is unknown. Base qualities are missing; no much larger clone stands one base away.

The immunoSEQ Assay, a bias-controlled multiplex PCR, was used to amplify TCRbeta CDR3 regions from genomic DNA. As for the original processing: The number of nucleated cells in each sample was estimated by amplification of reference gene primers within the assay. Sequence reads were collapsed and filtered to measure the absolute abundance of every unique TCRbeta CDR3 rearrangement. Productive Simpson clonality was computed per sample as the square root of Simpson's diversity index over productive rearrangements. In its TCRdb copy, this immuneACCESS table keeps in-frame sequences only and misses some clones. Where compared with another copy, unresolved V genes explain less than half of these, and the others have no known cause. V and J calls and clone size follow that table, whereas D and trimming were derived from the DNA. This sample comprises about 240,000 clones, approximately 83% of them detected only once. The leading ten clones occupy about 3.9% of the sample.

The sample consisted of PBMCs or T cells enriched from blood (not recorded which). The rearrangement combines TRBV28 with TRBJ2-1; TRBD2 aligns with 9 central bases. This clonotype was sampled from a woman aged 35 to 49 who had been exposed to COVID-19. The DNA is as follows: TGTGCCAGCAAAGGGGTAGCGGGGGACCCCTACAATGAGCAGTTCTTC. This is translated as CASKGVAGDPYNEQFF.